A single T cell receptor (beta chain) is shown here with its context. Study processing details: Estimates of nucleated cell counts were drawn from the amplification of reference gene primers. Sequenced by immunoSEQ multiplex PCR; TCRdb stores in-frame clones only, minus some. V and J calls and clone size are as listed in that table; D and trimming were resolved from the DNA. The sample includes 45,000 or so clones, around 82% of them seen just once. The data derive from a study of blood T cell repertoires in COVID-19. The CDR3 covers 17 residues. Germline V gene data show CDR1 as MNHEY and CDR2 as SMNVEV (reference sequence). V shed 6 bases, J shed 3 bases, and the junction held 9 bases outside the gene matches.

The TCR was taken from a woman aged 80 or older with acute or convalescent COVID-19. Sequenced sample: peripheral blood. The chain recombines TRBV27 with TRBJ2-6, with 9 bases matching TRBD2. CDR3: CASRHQRGASGANVLTF. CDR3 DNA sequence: TGTGCCAGCAGACACCAGCGGGGGGCGAGTGGGGCCAACGTCCTGACTTTC. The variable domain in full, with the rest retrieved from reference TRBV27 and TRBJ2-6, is EAQVTQNPRYLITVTGKKLTVTCSQNMNHEYMSWYRQDPGLGLRQIYYSMNVEVTDKGDVPEGYKVSRKEKRNFPLILESPSPNQTSLYFCASRHQRGASGANVLTFGAGSRLTVL.